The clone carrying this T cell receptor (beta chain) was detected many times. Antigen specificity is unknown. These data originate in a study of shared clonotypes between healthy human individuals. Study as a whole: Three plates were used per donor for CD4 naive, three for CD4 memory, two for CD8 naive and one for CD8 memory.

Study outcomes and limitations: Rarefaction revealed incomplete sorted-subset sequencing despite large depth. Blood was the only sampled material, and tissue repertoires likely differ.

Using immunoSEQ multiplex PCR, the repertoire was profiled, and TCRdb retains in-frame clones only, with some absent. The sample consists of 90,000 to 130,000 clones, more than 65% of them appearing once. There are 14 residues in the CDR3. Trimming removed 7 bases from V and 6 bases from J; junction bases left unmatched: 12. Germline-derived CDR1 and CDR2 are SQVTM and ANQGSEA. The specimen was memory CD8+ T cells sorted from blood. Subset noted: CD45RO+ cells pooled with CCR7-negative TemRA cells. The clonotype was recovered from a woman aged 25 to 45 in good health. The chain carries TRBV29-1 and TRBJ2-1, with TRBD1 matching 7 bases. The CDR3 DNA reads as TGCAGCGCGGTGGGATGGGCAGGGGGCAATGAGCAGTTCTTC. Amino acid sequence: CSAVGWAGGNEQFF.